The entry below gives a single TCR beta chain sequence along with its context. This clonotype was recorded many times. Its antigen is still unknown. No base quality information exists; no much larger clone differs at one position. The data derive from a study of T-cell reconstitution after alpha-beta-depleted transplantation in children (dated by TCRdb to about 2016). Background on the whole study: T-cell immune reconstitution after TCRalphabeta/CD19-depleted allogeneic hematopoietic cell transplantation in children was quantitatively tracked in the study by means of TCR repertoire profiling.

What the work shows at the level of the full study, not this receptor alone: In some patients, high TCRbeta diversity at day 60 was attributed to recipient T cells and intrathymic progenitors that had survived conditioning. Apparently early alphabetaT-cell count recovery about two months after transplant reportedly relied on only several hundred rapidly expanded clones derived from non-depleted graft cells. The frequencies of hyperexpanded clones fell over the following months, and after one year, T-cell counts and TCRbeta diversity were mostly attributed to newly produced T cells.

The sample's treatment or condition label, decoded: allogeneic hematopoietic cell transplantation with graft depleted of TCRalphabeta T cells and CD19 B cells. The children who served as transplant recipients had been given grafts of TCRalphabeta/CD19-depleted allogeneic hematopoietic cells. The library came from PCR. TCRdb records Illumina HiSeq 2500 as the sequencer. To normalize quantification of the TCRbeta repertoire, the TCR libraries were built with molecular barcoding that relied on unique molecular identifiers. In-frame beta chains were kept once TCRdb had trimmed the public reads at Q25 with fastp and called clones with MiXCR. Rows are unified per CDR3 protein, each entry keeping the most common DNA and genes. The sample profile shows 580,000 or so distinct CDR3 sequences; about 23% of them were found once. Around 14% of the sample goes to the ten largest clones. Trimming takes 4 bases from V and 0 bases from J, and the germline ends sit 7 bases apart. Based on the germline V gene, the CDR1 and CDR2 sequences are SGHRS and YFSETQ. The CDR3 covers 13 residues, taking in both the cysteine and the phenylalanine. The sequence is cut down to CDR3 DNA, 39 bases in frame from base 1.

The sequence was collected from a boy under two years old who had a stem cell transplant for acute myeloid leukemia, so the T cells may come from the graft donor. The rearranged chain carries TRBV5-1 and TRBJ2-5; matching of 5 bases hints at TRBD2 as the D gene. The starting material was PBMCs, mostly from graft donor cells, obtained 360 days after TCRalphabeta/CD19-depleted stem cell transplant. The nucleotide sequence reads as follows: TGCGCCAGCAGCAGAGGGTACCAAGAGACCCAGTACTTC. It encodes CASSRGYQETQYF.